This TCR beta chain was profiled in a study of OX40 agonist ivuxolimab in advanced cancers. Study-level points and caveats: Expanded clones were, on average, more numerous in CD8+ T cells than in CD4+. Expanded peripheral T cell antigen specificity was not determined. Dose levels from 0.1 to 3.0 mg/kg saw CD4+ and CD8+ blood T cells expand clonally by week 6.

Sequencing used immunoSEQ multiplex PCR; TCRdb keeps in-frame clones, though not all of them. Among about 69,000 clones listed, around 93% were seen once. V lost 1 base and J 9 bases, leaving 19 bases between the germline ends. CDR3 length: 15 amino acids. CDR1 is MGHRA, CDR2 YSYEKL, per germline. Turning to this clone: Its specificity is not known.

The clonotype originates from an adult with an advanced solid tumor such as melanoma, head and neck, liver or kidney cancer. The V and J genes are TRBV4-1 and TRBJ2-7, with D perhaps TRBD2 (6 bases). The sequences come from CD4+ or CD8+ T cells sorted from blood, collected in a trial of the OX40 agonist ivuxolimab. CDR3: CASSQVFGGEPRQYF. The CDR3 DNA follows: TGCGCCAGCAGCCAAGTATTCGGAGGGGAGCCCCGGCAGTACTTC.